Listed below are T cell receptor beta chains from one sample, sequenced in a study of T cells in Graves' hyperthyroidism and ophthalmopathy. TCRdb redid the calling of the multiplex PCR reads with MiXCR, one entry per CDR3 protein. The top ten hold about 7% of the sample, which has hundreds of thousands of distinct CDR3 sequences, nearly 45% seen once. The sample was peripheral blood or thyroid tissue (not recorded which). The receptors stem from an adult man with Graves' disease, either hyperthyroidism or ophthalmopathy (not recorded which). Each CDR3 is given with its conserved first and last residue. Fields, in order: clone size, V gene, D gene, J gene, CDR3 protein, CDR3 DNA. D genes are given only for firm matches. Size tells how often a clone was seen (once, few, many) or the class of an expanded clone, and some rows leave it out.

clone_size: many
v_call: TRBV9
d_call: NA
j_call: TRBJ1-2
cdr3_aa: CASSVIDAGYGYTF
cdr3_nt: TGTGCCAGCAGCGTAATAGATGCAGGCTATGGCTACACCTTC

clone_size: NA
v_call: TRBV24-1
d_call: NA
j_call: TRBJ2-2
cdr3_aa: CATSVRQVNTGELFF
cdr3_nt: TGTGCCACCAGTGTACGACAGGTTAACACCGGGGAGCTGTTTTTT

clone_size: many
v_call: TRBV25-1
d_call: NA
j_call: TRBJ2-5
cdr3_aa: CASTRDRRIIQETQYF
cdr3_nt: TGTGCCAGCACCAGAGACAGACGTATAATTCAAGAGACCCAGTACTTC

clone_size: NA
v_call: TRBV5-1
d_call: NA
j_call: TRBJ2-2
cdr3_aa: CASSLGQGGGELFF
cdr3_nt: TGCGCCAGCAGCTTGGGCCAGGGCGGCGGGGAGCTGTTTTTT

clone_size: NA
v_call: TRBV5-1
d_call: TRBD1
j_call: TRBJ1-1
cdr3_aa: CASSHIPGQGDGDTGAFF
cdr3_nt: TGCGCCAGCAGCCATATACCGGGACAGGGGGACGGGGACACTGGAGCTTTCTTT

clone_size: NA
v_call: TRBV10-2
d_call: NA
j_call: TRBJ1-3
cdr3_aa: CASSEFGISGNTIYF
cdr3_nt: TGCGCCAGCAGTGAGTTTGGGATCTCTGGAAACACCATATATTTT

clone_size: many
v_call: TRBV10-3
d_call: NA
j_call: TRBJ1-1
cdr3_aa: CAISETPLAFMNTEAFF
cdr3_nt: TGTGCCATCAGTGAGACCCCGTTGGCCTTCATGAACACTGAAGCTTTCTTT

clone_size: many
v_call: TRBV29-1
d_call: TRBD1
j_call: TRBJ1-4
cdr3_aa: CSAQGEDEKLFF
cdr3_nt: TGCAGCGCACAGGGGGAAGATGAAAAACTGTTTTTT

clone_size: few
v_call: TRBV29-1
d_call: NA
j_call: TRBJ1-4
cdr3_aa: CSVAEGSGREKLFF
cdr3_nt: TGCAGCGTTGCGGAAGGGTCGGGGCGTGAAAAACTGTTTTTT

clone_size: many
v_call: TRBV7-9
d_call: TRBD1
j_call: TRBJ1-4
cdr3_aa: CASKRTGGEKLFF
cdr3_nt: TGTGCCAGTAAGCGGACAGGGGGCGAAAAACTGTTTTTT

clone_size: many
v_call: TRBV5-1
d_call: TRBD1
j_call: TRBJ1-6
cdr3_aa: CASSAGQGISPLHF
cdr3_nt: TGCGCCAGCAGCGCGGGACAGGGGATTTCACCCCTCCACTTT

clone_size: NA
v_call: TRBV6-5
d_call: NA
j_call: TRBJ1-4
cdr3_aa: CAISYTGREEEKLFF
cdr3_nt: TGTGCCATCAGTTACACCGGCAGGGAAGAGGAAAAACTGTTTTTT

clone_size: many
v_call: TRBV15
d_call: TRBD1
j_call: TRBJ1-1
cdr3_aa: CATSRSLTGATEAFF
cdr3_nt: TGTGCCACCAGCAGGAGTCTTACAGGGGCCACTGAAGCTTTCTTT

clone_size: NA
v_call: TRBV20-1
d_call: TRBD2
j_call: TRBJ2-5
cdr3_aa: CSAYGTSGGNEQYF
cdr3_nt: TGCAGTGCCTACGGGACTAGCGGAGGCAATGAGCAGTACTTC

clone_size: NA
v_call: TRBV29-1
d_call: NA
j_call: TRBJ1-5
cdr3_aa: CSVGHWPQHF
cdr3_nt: TGCAGCGTCGGGCATTGGCCCCAGCATTTT

clone_size: many
v_call: TRBV29-1
d_call: NA
j_call: TRBJ1-2
cdr3_aa: CSVEVKTGYGYTF
cdr3_nt: TGCAGCGTTGAAGTTAAAACGGGTTATGGCTACACCTTC

clone_size: NA
v_call: TRBV2
d_call: TRBD1
j_call: TRBJ2-6
cdr3_aa: CASSQNQGDRAF
cdr3_nt: TGTGCCAGCAGCCAAAACCAGGGGGACAGGGCTTTC

clone_size: many
v_call: TRBV12-3/TRBV12-4
d_call: TRBD1
j_call: TRBJ1-2
cdr3_aa: CASTRQGRDGYTF
cdr3_nt: TGTGCCAGCACCCGACAGGGGCGGGATGGCTACACCTTC

clone_size: few
v_call: TRBV5-4
d_call: NA
j_call: TRBJ1-1
cdr3_aa: CASSRDTPLGTEAFF
cdr3_nt: TGTGCCAGCAGCCGCGACACCCCTTTAGGCACTGAAGCTTTCTTT

clone_size: NA
v_call: TRBV2
d_call: TRBD1
j_call: TRBJ1-1
cdr3_aa: CASNMGQANTEAFF
cdr3_nt: TGTGCCAGCAACATGGGACAGGCGAACACTGAAGCTTTCTTT

clone_size: few
v_call: TRBV12-3/TRBV12-4
d_call: NA
j_call: TRBJ1-1
cdr3_aa: CASSLILGNTEAFF
cdr3_nt: TGTGCCAGCAGTTTAATCTTAGGAAACACTGAAGCTTTCTTT

clone_size: many
v_call: TRBV29-1
d_call: NA
j_call: TRBJ1-1
cdr3_aa: CSVERRGTEAFF
cdr3_nt: TGCAGCGTTGAAAGGAGGGGAACTGAAGCTTTCTTT

clone_size: NA
v_call: TRBV12-3/TRBV12-4
d_call: TRBD1
j_call: TRBJ1-2
cdr3_aa: CASSSGQSNYGYTF
cdr3_nt: TGTGCCAGCAGCTCGGGACAGTCTAACTATGGCTACACCTTC

clone_size: NA
v_call: TRBV9
d_call: NA
j_call: TRBJ1-2
cdr3_aa: CASSPYAYETSYGYTF
cdr3_nt: TGTGCCAGCTCACCGTACGCGTACGAGACGAGCTATGGCTACACCTTC

clone_size: NA
v_call: TRBV29-1
d_call: NA
j_call: TRBJ1-2
cdr3_aa: CSVDEGGGGYTF
cdr3_nt: TGCAGCGTTGACGAGGGGGGCGGTGGCTACACCTTC

clone_size: few
v_call: TRBV6-1
d_call: TRBD1
j_call: TRBJ2-7
cdr3_aa: CASRTGKDYEQYF
cdr3_nt: TGTGCCAGCAGGACAGGGAAGGACTACGAGCAGTACTTC

clone_size: many
v_call: TRBV7-8
d_call: NA
j_call: TRBJ1-5
cdr3_aa: CASSLSTERSNQPQHF
cdr3_nt: TGTGCCAGCAGCCTTTCGACAGAGCGTAGCAATCAGCCCCAGCATTTT

clone_size: few
v_call: TRBV20-1
d_call: NA
j_call: TRBJ1-4
cdr3_aa: CSAKLGDPATNEKLFF
cdr3_nt: TGCAGTGCTAAACTGGGGGACCCTGCAACTAATGAAAAACTGTTTTTT

clone_size: NA
v_call: TRBV10-3
d_call: TRBD1
j_call: TRBJ1-6
cdr3_aa: CATKRGLRLNSPPHF
cdr3_nt: TGTGCCACCAAGAGGGGGCTACGGTTGAATTCACCCCCCCACTTT

clone_size: NA
v_call: TRBV7-2
d_call: NA
j_call: TRBJ1-6
cdr3_aa: CASSLEGRGVINSPLHF
cdr3_nt: TGTGCCAGCAGCTTAGAGGGTCGGGGGGTGATAAATTCACCCCTCCACTTT

clone_size: many
v_call: TRBV10-3
d_call: TRBD1
j_call: TRBJ1-5
cdr3_aa: CAISDQGVGQPQHF
cdr3_nt: TGTGCCATCAGTGACCAGGGGGTAGGTCAGCCCCAGCATTTT

clone_size: NA
v_call: TRBV7-9
d_call: NA
j_call: TRBJ2-7
cdr3_aa: CASSLAISTSYEQYF
cdr3_nt: TGTGCCAGCAGCTTAGCGATATCTACCTCCTACGAGCAGTACTTC

clone_size: NA
v_call: TRBV20-1
d_call: TRBD2
j_call: TRBJ2-7
cdr3_aa: CSARVDLAGNIYEQYF
cdr3_nt: TGCAGTGCTAGAGTCGATCTAGCGGGAAATATCTACGAGCAGTACTTC

clone_size: NA
v_call: TRBV20-1
d_call: NA
j_call: TRBJ1-1
cdr3_aa: CSASGRGNTEAFF
cdr3_nt: TGCAGTGCTAGCGGTCGGGGGAACACTGAAGCTTTCTTT

clone_size: NA
v_call: TRBV5-1
d_call: TRBD2
j_call: TRBJ2-5
cdr3_aa: CASSPRTSAQETQYF
cdr3_nt: TGCGCCAGCAGCCCCAGGACTAGCGCCCAAGAGACCCAGTACTTC

clone_size: NA
v_call: TRBV11-2
d_call: NA
j_call: TRBJ2-5
cdr3_aa: CASSLGAGAQYF
cdr3_nt: TGTGCCAGCAGCTTAGGGGCCGGGGCTCAGTACTTC

clone_size: many
v_call: TRBV14
d_call: TRBD1
j_call: TRBJ1-2
cdr3_aa: CASSRDRVDGYTF
cdr3_nt: TGTGCCAGCAGCCGGGACAGGGTAGATGGCTACACCTTC

clone_size: NA
v_call: TRBV7-2
d_call: TRBD1
j_call: TRBJ2-5
cdr3_aa: CASSSSGGGKETQYF
cdr3_nt: TGTGCCAGCAGCTCATCAGGGGGCGGTAAAGAGACCCAGTACTTC

clone_size: few
v_call: TRBV7-9
d_call: TRBD1
j_call: TRBJ1-4
cdr3_aa: CASSLMGQGDEKLFF
cdr3_nt: TGTGCCAGCAGCTTAATGGGGCAGGGGGATGAAAAACTGTTTTTT

clone_size: once
v_call: TRBV7-2
d_call: TRBD1
j_call: TRBJ1-2
cdr3_aa: CASSWPGTASYYGYTF
cdr3_nt: TGTGCCAGCAGCTGGCCGGGGACAGCATCCTACTATGGCTACACCTTC

clone_size: many
v_call: TRBV2
d_call: TRBD1
j_call: TRBJ1-5
cdr3_aa: CASTGGTGGHQPQHF
cdr3_nt: TGTGCCAGCACCGGGGGGACAGGGGGCCATCAGCCCCAGCATTTT

clone_size: few
v_call: TRBV7-8
d_call: NA
j_call: TRBJ1-6
cdr3_aa: CASSSDRSASPLHF
cdr3_nt: TGTGCCAGCAGTTCAGACAGAAGCGCTTCACCCCTCCACTTT

clone_size: NA
v_call: TRBV11-1
d_call: NA
j_call: TRBJ1-2
cdr3_aa: CASSDREWGYTF
cdr3_nt: TGTGCCAGCAGCGACCGGGAGTGGGGCTACACCTTC

clone_size: NA
v_call: TRBV7-9
d_call: NA
j_call: TRBJ2-7
cdr3_aa: CASRDPPYEQYF
cdr3_nt: TGTGCCAGCAGAGACCCCCCCTACGAGCAGTACTTC

clone_size: NA
v_call: TRBV2
d_call: TRBD1
j_call: TRBJ1-2
cdr3_aa: CASPRGTGGYTF
cdr3_nt: TGTGCCTCCCCCCGTGGGACAGGGGGCTACACCTTC

clone_size: few
v_call: TRBV29-1
d_call: TRBD1
j_call: TRBJ1-1
cdr3_aa: CSVEDYRTGVRMNTEAFF
cdr3_nt: TGCAGCGTTGAAGATTATCGGACAGGGGTCCGCATGAACACTGAAGCTTTCTTT

clone_size: NA
v_call: TRBV9
d_call: NA
j_call: TRBJ1-5
cdr3_aa: CASSVGGTDQPQHF
cdr3_nt: TGTGCCAGCAGCGTAGGCGGGACGGATCAGCCCCAGCATTTT

clone_size: NA
v_call: TRBV14
d_call: TRBD2
j_call: TRBJ2-1
cdr3_aa: CASSNSGRAYPPEQFF
cdr3_nt: TGTGCCAGCAGCAATAGCGGGAGGGCCTATCCGCCCGAGCAGTTCTTC

clone_size: NA
v_call: TRBV19
d_call: TRBD2
j_call: TRBJ2-7
cdr3_aa: CASSGGGGVAYEQYF
cdr3_nt: TGTGCCAGTAGTGGTGGGGGAGGGGTCGCCTACGAGCAGTACTTC

clone_size: NA
v_call: TRBV4-2
d_call: NA
j_call: TRBJ2-7
cdr3_aa: CASSLGGGETYEQYF
cdr3_nt: TGTGCCAGCAGCTTGGGCGGCGGGGAAACCTACGAGCAGTACTTC